Sequencing of this TCR beta chain was carried out in a study of blood T cell repertoires in COVID-19 (dated by TCRdb to the early 2020s). A note on the overall study: Samples covering the acute and convalescent phases of COVID-19 were provided by collaborators in the United States, Italy and Spain. The material from the prospective study consisted of cDNA or gDNA derived from T cells, B-cell-depleted T cells, or PBMCs. Subjects who had been exposed to COVID-19, were actively infected with it, or had recovered from it provided the deeply sampled blood TCRbeta repertoires that made up the dataset. The repertoires were released in a freely available public database intended as a resource for research on the immune response to SARS-CoV-2. The samples were drawn from the first 160 participants of the ongoing ImmuneRACE study and from about 1,200 subjects provided by 6 global collaborators. Sample metadata almost always included a de-identified subject ID, COVID-19 status, age in years and sex. Where HLA class I and class II types were available, the types were taken from metadata supplied by the sample provider, not from assay-based typing. The paper as a whole reports these results and caveats: The amount of clinical and demographic metadata varied by source and participant and was provided uncurated.

CDR1 SNHLY and CDR2 FYNNEI were looked up in the germline V gene. The CDR3, from cysteine to phenylalanine, totals 13 residues. The DNA shown is the 39-base CDR3, in frame from base 1. Relative to germline, V is 7 bases shorter and J is 0 bases shorter, with 9 bases between their ends. The collaborating institutions used their own protocols to collect whole blood in K2EDTA tubes. For TCRbeta analysis, collaborators shipped samples in one of three forms: frozen whole blood, isolated PBMCs, or DNA extracted from either of those sample types. As regards this clone: Its cognate antigen has yet to be identified. Per-base quality was not reported, and no clone a single base away is much larger than it.

TCRbeta CDR3 regions were amplified from genomic DNA by means of the immunoSEQ Assay, a bias-controlled multiplex PCR. The authors' analysis ran thus. Within the assay, amplification of reference gene primers was used to estimate how many nucleated cells each sample contained. To quantify the absolute abundance of each unique TCRbeta CDR3 rearrangement, sequence reads were collapsed and filtered. For each sample, productive Simpson clonality was calculated as the square root of Simpson's diversity index across productive rearrangements. TCRdb took this table from immuneACCESS and kept in-frame rearrangements with V and J called. Such tables lack part of the clones; where checked against another copy, unresolved V genes explain under half of the gap, and the rest is unexplained. V and J calls and clone size are as listed in that table; D and trimming were resolved from the DNA. For this sample there are some 200,000 clones; under 90% appear just once. The ten largest clones represent roughly an eighth of the sample.

Sequenced sample: peripheral blood. The sequence was collected from a man aged 30 to 45 with active or convalescent COVID-19. The V and J segments used are TRBV2 and TRBJ1-1; too little of a D gene remains to name it. The CDR3 region: CASTDGLNTEAFF. The DNA is TGTGCCAGCACCGATGGGCTGAACACTGAAGCTTTCTTT.